This TCR beta chain was captured by sequencing in a study of blood T cell repertoires in COVID-19. Study-level background: Donors in the United States, Italy and Spain gave samples during acute or convalescent COVID-19. PBMCs, B-cell-depleted T cells, or T cells provided the cDNA or gDNA that made up the material.

Germline-derived CDR1 and CDR2 are MGHRA and YSYEKL. The CDR3 covers 16 residues. J was trimmed by 4 bases and V by 4 bases; bases with no gene match: 11. Authors' methods: Nucleated cell number was recorded as an estimate derived from reference gene primer amplification. The data were produced by immunoSEQ multiplex PCR, yet TCRdb's version contains in-frame clones alone and is incomplete. The V and J calls and clone size are taken from that table; D and trimming were inferred from the DNA. This sample has fewer than 80,000 clones, with 79% found just once. Input material: peripheral blood. V gene TRBV4-1 combines with J gene TRBJ2-7; 9 nucleotides line up with TRBD2. The sequence came from a woman older than 75 with active or convalescent COVID-19. CDR3 residues: CASSRRPETSGYEQYF. CDR3 in DNA: TGCGCCAGCAGCCGCCGCCCTGAGACTAGCGGATACGAGCAGTACTTC.